This T cell receptor (beta chain) was found in a study of T cells in localized non-small cell lung cancer. Study-level points and caveats: Among blood samples, higher T cell density accompanied longer overall survival. The tumor had only one region sequenced, so heterogeneity remains possible. T cell clonality was highest in uninvolved adjacent lung, above tumor.

Atypia-free lung next to the tumor was sampled at least 2 cm from its margin. A few counts support this clone. Its antigen is as yet unknown. The CDR3 is made up of 17 amino acids. Sequenced by immunoSEQ multiplex PCR; TCRdb stores in-frame clones only, minus some. The sample records approximately 2,000 clones, roughly 30% being singletons. The V and J genes are TRBV1 and TRBJ2-2; the table's D call of TRBD1 was not tested on the DNA. TRBV1 constitutes a pseudogene. The input for sequencing was normal lung tissue next to the tumor, taken before any cancer treatment. This TCR was recovered from a male donor aged 60 or over with stage I squamous cell lung carcinoma. In DNA form, the CDR3 reads TGCGCCAGCAGCCAAGTTCTAGGGACACAGAACACCGGGGAGCTGTTTTTT. Its translation is CASSQVLGTQNTGELFF.